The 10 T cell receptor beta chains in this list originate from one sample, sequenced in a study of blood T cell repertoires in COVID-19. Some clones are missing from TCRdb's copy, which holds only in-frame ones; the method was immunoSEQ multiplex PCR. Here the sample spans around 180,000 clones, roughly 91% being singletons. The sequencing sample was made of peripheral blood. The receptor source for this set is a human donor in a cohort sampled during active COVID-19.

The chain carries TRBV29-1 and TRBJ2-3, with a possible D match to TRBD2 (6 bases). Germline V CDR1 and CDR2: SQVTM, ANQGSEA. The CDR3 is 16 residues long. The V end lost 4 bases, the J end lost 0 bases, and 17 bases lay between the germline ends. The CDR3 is CSVGYDFSGSTDTQYF. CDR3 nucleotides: TGCAGCGTTGGGTACGACTTTAGCGGTAGCACAGATACGCAGTATTTT.

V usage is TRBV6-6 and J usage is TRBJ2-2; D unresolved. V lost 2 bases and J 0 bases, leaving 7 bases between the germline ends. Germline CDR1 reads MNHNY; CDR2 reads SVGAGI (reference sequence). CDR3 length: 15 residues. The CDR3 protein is CASSYVEPNTGELFF. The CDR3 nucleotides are TGTGCCAGCAGTTACGTCGAGCCGAACACCGGGGAGCTGTTTTTT.

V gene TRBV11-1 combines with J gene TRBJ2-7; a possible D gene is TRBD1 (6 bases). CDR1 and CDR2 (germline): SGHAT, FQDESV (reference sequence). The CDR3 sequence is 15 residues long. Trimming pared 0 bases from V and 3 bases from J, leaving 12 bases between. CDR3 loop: CASSLADRNYYEQYF. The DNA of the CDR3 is TGTGCCAGCAGCTTAGCGGACAGAAACTACTACGAGCAGTACTTC.

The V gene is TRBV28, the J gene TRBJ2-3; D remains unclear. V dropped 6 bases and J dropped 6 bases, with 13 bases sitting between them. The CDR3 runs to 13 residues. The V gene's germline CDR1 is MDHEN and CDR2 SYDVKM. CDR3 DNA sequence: TGTGCCAGCAGCCCCCGGGTCCCCGATACGCAGTATTTT. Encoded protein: CASSPRVPDTQYF.

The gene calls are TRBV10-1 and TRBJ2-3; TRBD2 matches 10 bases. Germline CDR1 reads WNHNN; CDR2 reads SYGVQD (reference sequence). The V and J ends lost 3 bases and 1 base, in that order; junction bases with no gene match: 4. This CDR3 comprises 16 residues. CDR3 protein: CASSDSLAGGTDTQYF. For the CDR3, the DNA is TGCGCCAGCAGTGATTCCCTAGCGGGGGGCACAGATACGCAGTATTTT.

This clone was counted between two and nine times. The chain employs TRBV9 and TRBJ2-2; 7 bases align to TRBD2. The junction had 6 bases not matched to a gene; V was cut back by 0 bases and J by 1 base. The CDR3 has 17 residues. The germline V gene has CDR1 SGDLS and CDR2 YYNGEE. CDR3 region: CASSVALSGENTGELFF. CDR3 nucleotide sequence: TGTGCCAGCAGCGTAGCTTTAAGCGGGGAGAACACCGGGGAGCTGTTTTTT. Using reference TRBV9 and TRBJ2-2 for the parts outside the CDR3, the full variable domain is DSGVTQTPKHLITATGQRVTLRCSPRSGDLSVYWYQQSLDQGLQFLIQYYNGEERAKGNILERFSAQQFPDLHSELNLSSLELGDSALYFCASSVALSGENTGELFFGEGSRLTVL.

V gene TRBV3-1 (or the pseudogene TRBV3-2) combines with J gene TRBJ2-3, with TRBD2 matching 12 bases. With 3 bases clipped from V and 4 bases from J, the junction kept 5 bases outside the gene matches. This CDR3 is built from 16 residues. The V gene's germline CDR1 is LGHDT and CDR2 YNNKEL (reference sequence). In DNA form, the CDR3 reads TGTGCCAGCAGCCATGGGCTAGCGGGGGGGGCAGATACGCAGTATTTT. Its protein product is CASSHGLAGGADTQYF.

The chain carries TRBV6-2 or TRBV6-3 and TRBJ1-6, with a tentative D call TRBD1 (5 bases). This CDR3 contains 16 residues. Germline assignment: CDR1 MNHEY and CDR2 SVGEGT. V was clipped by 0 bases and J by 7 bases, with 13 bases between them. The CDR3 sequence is CASSYSVGARNSPLHF. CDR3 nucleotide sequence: TGTGCCAGCAGTTACTCGGTTGGGGCACGAAATTCACCCCTCCACTTT.

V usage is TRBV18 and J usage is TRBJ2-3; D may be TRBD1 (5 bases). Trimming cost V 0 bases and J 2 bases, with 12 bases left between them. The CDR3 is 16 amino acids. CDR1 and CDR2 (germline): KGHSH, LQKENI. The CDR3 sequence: CASSPPYRSDTDTQYF. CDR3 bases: TGTGCCAGCTCACCACCGTACAGGTCAGACACAGATACGCAGTATTTT.

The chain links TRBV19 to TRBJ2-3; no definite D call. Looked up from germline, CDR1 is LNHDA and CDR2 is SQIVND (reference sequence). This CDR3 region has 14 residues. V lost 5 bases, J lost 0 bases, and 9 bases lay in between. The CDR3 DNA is TGTGCCAGTAGTCCGGGTTTAAGCACAGATACGCAGTATTTT. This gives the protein CASSPGLSTDTQYF.